The 14 T cell receptor beta chains in this list originate from one sample, sequenced in a study of blood T cell repertoires in COVID-19. Libraries were prepared by immunoSEQ multiplex PCR; TCRdb keeps only in-frame clonotypes and omits some of them. Of some 150,000 clones listed, about 92% are singletons. The sequenced sample was peripheral blood. Receptors originate from a human donor in a cohort sampled during active COVID-19.

In regard to this clone: One end of the junction varies from germline; a read error may be responsible. This chain links TRBV7-7 with TRBJ1-1, with D possibly matching TRBD1 (5 bases). Germline-derived CDR1 and CDR2 are SSHAT and FNYEAQ (reference sequence). The CDR3 sequence is 13 residues long. CDR3 region: CASSTDRNTEAFF. The CDR3 bases are TGTGCTAGCAGCACAGACAGGAACACTGAAGCTTTCTTT. Using reference TRBV7-7 and TRBJ1-1 for the parts outside the CDR3, the full variable domain is GAGVSQSPRYKVTKRGQDVTLRCDPISSHATLYWYQQALGQGPEFLTYFNYEAQPDKSGLPSDRFSAERPEGSISTLTIQRTEQRDSAMYRCASSTDRNTEAFFGQGTRLTVV.

The chain joins TRBV5-4 to TRBJ1-1; possible D gene TRBD1, 5 bases. Trimming shortened V by 4 bases and J by 3 bases, and 13 bases separated the two germline ends. The CDR3 loop spans 14 amino acids. Germline V gene lookup returns CDR1 SGHNT and CDR2 YYREEE (reference sequence). CDR3 nucleotide sequence: TGTGCCAGCAGCCCCCGGGGAGGGGACACTGAAGCTTTCTTT. Translating it yields CASSPRGGDTEAFF.

This chain connects TRBV9 to TRBJ2-5, with 9 bases that match TRBD2. This CDR3 contains 17 residues. Germline values: CDR1 SGDLS, CDR2 YYNGEE. The ends lost 0 bases at V and 5 bases at J; junction bases unmatched: 11. The CDR3 coding sequence is TGTGCCAGCAGCGTAGGATTACGCGGGGGGGCAGGGGAGACCCAGTACTTC. Encoded protein: CASSVGLRGGAGETQYF.

V and J are TRBV12-3 or TRBV12-4 and TRBJ2-4; D is uncertain. The V end lost 4 bases, the J end lost 11 bases, and 9 bases lay between the germline ends. This CDR3 spans 11 amino acids. The CDR3 sequence is CASSYASVQYF. The CDR3 coding sequence is TGTGCCAGCAGTTACGCGTCCGTTCAGTACTTC.

This clone counts as medium-sized. V usage is TRBV28 and J usage is TRBJ1-3, with 7 nucleotides matching TRBD1. V gave up 1 base and J gave up 0 bases; unmatched junction bases: 18. Looked up from germline, CDR1 is MDHEN and CDR2 is SYDVKM. This CDR3 has 21 amino acids. This CDR3 is CASSLLSIVGQLVGSGNTIYF. The CDR3 nucleotides read TGTGCCAGCAGTTTATTAAGTATCGTGGGACAGCTCGTAGGCTCTGGAAACACCATATATTTT.

The chain is built from TRBV5-1 and TRBJ1-1; 10 bases agree with TRBD1. The ends lost 2 bases at V and 10 bases at J; junction bases unmatched: 11. Per germline, CDR1 SGHRS and CDR2 YFSETQ. The CDR3 runs to 15 residues. For the CDR3, the DNA is TGCGCCAGCAGCTTAGGACAGGGGGTGAGGTTAGGAGCTTTCTTT. The encoded protein is CASSLGQGVRLGAFF.

This clone came up a few times. V usage is TRBV9 and J usage is TRBJ1-6; D is uncertain. Trimming pared 1 base from V and 9 bases from J, leaving 5 bases between. Per the germline V gene, CDR1 is SGDLS and CDR2 is YYNGEE. This CDR3 is 12 amino acids long. In DNA form, the CDR3 reads TGTGCCAGCAGCGTAAGCGGTTCACCCCTCCACTTT. This encodes CASSVSGSPLHF.

The J gene is TRBJ2-3, the V gene TRBV6-2 or TRBV6-3, with a tentative D call TRBD1 (5 bases). Per germline, CDR1 MNHEY and CDR2 SVGEGT. Trimming left V 2 bases short and J 4 bases short, with 10 bases between. The CDR3 contains 14 residues. The CDR3 region is CASSYGPQADTQYF. The CDR3 DNA follows: TGTGCCAGCAGTTACGGCCCACAGGCAGATACGCAGTATTTT.

The rearrangement joins TRBV12-3 or TRBV12-4 to TRBJ1-1; TRBD1 matches at 9 bases. The CDR3 is 13 amino acids. The V segment lost 7 bases and the J segment 7 bases; nucleotides outside the gene matches: 7. The CDR3 bases are TGTGCCAGCACCGGACAGGGGAGAGGTGAAGCTTTCTTT. This gives the protein CASTGQGRGEAFF.

The rearrangement links TRBV10-3 to TRBJ1-1; TRBD1 agrees at 7 bases. CDR3 length: 15 amino acids. Losses at the gene ends were 3 bases for V and 2 bases for J; bases not matched to a gene: 6. Germline V gene sequence: CDR1 ENHRY, CDR2 SYGVKD. The DNA of the CDR3 is TGTGCCATCAGTGACTACAGGGGCGGAAACACTGAAGCTTTCTTT. Translated, it gives CAISDYRGGNTEAFF.

The rearrangement joins TRBV19 to TRBJ1-5; 8 positions match TRBD1. The CDR3 extends over 15 amino acids. Germline CDR1 LNHDA, CDR2 SQIVND (reference sequence). Trimming removed 8 bases from V and 2 bases from J; junction bases left unmatched: 8. The CDR3 coding sequence is TGTGCCAGTTCGGCCGGGACAGGAGGCAATCAGCCCCAGCATTTT. As protein: CASSAGTGGNQPQHF.

In the case of this clone: Within the sample, other DNA sequences also encode this same CDR3. The chain couples TRBV9 to TRBJ1-2; D not certain. The CDR3 totals 13 residues. In germline, CDR1 is SGDLS, CDR2 YYNGEE. Trimming pared 3 bases from V and 3 bases from J, leaving 9 bases between. CDR3 DNA sequence: TGTGCCAGCAGCGCCGGGGAGGACTATGGCTACACCTTC. As protein: CASSAGEDYGYTF.

The V gene is TRBV11-3, the J gene TRBJ2-1, with TRBD2 identical over 12 bases. The CDR3 sequence is 15 residues long. Germline V CDR1 and CDR2: SGHNT, YENEEA. V dropped 5 bases and J dropped 7; count of bases not matched to a gene: 6. CDR3 loop: CASSPGLAGYNEQFF. CDR3 in DNA: TGTGCCAGCAGCCCCGGACTAGCGGGGTATAATGAGCAGTTCTTC.

The CDR3 bases are TGTGCCAGCAGTCAATTGACAGGTTCTGGCTACACCTTC. Translating gives CASSQLTGSGYTF. V is TRBV6-5 and J is TRBJ1-2, with D possibly TRBD1 on 6 matching bases. CDR3 length equals 13 residues. V lost 5 bases and J lost 7, with 14 bases in between. Looked up from germline, CDR1 is MNHEY and CDR2 is SVGAGI.